The 29 T cell receptor beta chains below come from one sample, sequenced in a study of cytotoxic CD8 clonotypes in ibrutinib-treated CLL. Libraries were prepared by immunoSEQ multiplex PCR; TCRdb keeps only in-frame clonotypes and omits some of them. The table includes 150,000 or so clones, 80% detected once. Sample: PBMCs, taken after 36 months of ibrutinib treatment. The source is a human donor with chronic lymphocytic leukemia.

This clone was found once. This chain uses TRBV6-5 with TRBJ1-5; no reliable D call. The CDR3 has 16 amino acids. V was clipped by 4 bases and J by 3 bases, with 16 bases between them. Germline lookup yields CDR1 MNHEY and CDR2 SVGAGI. The CDR3: CASSSLLERNNQPQHF. Written as DNA, the CDR3 is TGTGCCAGCAGTTCCCTACTCGAGCGAAACAATCAGCCCCAGCATTTT.

The chain employs TRBV10-3 and TRBJ2-3, with D perhaps being TRBD1 or TRBD2 (7 bases each). Between the trimmed V and J ends, which lost 2 bases and 7 bases, there was a span of 19 bases. From germline, CDR1 is ENHRY and CDR2 SYGVKD. There are 16 residues in the CDR3. The CDR3 region is CAISERGRGFPHTQYF. The DNA of the CDR3 is TGTGCCATCAGTGAGAGGGGGCGGGGGTTTCCCCATACGCAGTATTTT.

The chain uses TRBV5-1 and TRBJ2-7, with no clear D. CDR3 length: 12 residues. The ends were cut back, 4 bases at V and 4 bases at J, with 9 bases in the middle. CDR1 and CDR2 from the germline V gene are SGHRS and YFSETQ. The CDR3 reads CASSGRVYEQYF. In DNA form, the CDR3 reads TGCGCCAGCAGCGGCAGAGTTTACGAGCAGTACTTC.

This clone has only one observation. V usage is TRBV5-4 and J usage is TRBJ1-2, with D unclear. CDR1 and CDR2 from the germline V gene are SGHNT and YYREEE (reference sequence). With 0 bases removed from V and 12 bases from J, the gap between germline ends came to 15 bases. This CDR3 contains 13 residues. CDR3 amino acids: CASSLEVLADNTF. The CDR3 bases are TGTGCCAGCAGCTTGGAGGTATTGGCAGACAACACCTTC.

This sequence joins TRBV15 and TRBJ1-2; maybe TRBD1 (5 bases). This CDR3 comprises 18 residues. In germline, CDR1 is LNHNV, CDR2 YYDKDF (reference sequence). Trimming pared 2 bases from V and 0 bases from J, leaving 19 bases between. DNA of the CDR3: TGTGCCACCAGCAGATCCTTATTCGAGACAGTTACTAACTATGGCTACACCTTC. Translation gives CATSRSLFETVTNYGYTF.

The chain links TRBV7-8 to TRBJ1-5, with D maybe TRBD1 (6 bases). Germline CDR1 reads SGHVS; CDR2 reads FQNEAQ. The CDR3 has 15 amino acids. Trimming took off 3 bases at V and 1 base at J, with 10 bases between the two ends. The CDR3, as DNA: TGTGCCAGCAGCTTTTCTAGGGGGAGCAATCAGCCCCAGCATTTT. It is translated as CASSFSRGSNQPQHF.

This clone was seen just once. The chain uses TRBV7-9 and TRBJ2-3; 7 bases match TRBD1. The CDR3 is made up of 15 amino acids. CDR1 is SEHNR and CDR2 is FQNEAQ in the germline V gene (reference sequence). V dropped 5 bases and J dropped 2; count of bases not matched to a gene: 7. CDR3 DNA sequence: TGTGCCAGCAGCAAATGGGACAGACTCACAGATACGCAGTATTTT. Translation: CASSKWDRLTDTQYF.

In DNA, the CDR3 is TGTGCCTGGAGTGTTCTGGGGGGCGGTGTGTATGGCTACACCTTC. This sequence encodes CAWSVLGGGVYGYTF. The chain recombines TRBV30 with TRBJ1-2; a weak D match, TRBD1 (6 bases). Germline values: CDR1 GTSNPN, CDR2 SVGIG (reference sequence). CDR3 size: 15 residues. Trimming removed 0 bases from V and 5 bases from J, with 16 bases in between. The complete variable domain, with remaining parts taken from reference TRBV30 and TRBJ1-2, reads SQTIHQWPATLVQPVGSPLSLECTVEGTSNPNLYWYRQAAGRGLQLLFYSVGIGQISSEVPQNLSASRPQDRQFILSSKKLLLSDSGFYLCAWSVLGGGVYGYTFGSGTRLTVV.

The chain has TRBV19 and TRBJ2-7; the D gene is possibly TRBD2 (6 bases). Germline V gene lookup returns CDR1 LNHDA and CDR2 SQIVND (reference sequence). The CDR3 covers 14 residues. Trimming left V 5 bases short and J 3 bases short, with 14 bases between. CDR3 sequence reads: CASSFPGRYYEQYF. The DNA for the CDR3 is TGTGCCAGTAGTTTCCCGGGGAGGTACTACGAGCAGTACTTC.

The chain joins TRBV7-9 to TRBJ2-5, with D unresolved. Trimming left V 11 bases short and J 1 base short, with 23 bases between. The length of the CDR3 is 16 residues. CDR1 is SEHNR and CDR2 is FQNEAQ in the germline V gene (reference sequence). The CDR3 DNA sequence: TGTGCCTCCCCCACGCCCAGCGCCAATCCCCAAGAGACCCAGTACTTC. Protein product: CASPTPSANPQETQYF.

Only one count was recorded for this clone. This sequence joins TRBV11-2 and TRBJ2-7; D uncertain. The V gene lost 5 bases and the J gene lost 2 bases, with 7 bases spanning the gap. CDR3 length: 12 residues. Germline V gene data show CDR1 as SGHAT and CDR2 as FQNNGV. CDR3 sequence reads: CASSPLPYEQYF. In nucleotides, the CDR3 is TGTGCCAGCAGCCCCCTCCCCTACGAGCAGTACTTC.

V is TRBV14 and J is TRBJ2-2; D gene unclear. Germline V gives CDR1 SGHDN, CDR2 FVKESK. There are 13 residues in the CDR3. Trimming removed 2 bases from V and 6 bases from J, with 7 bases in between. The CDR3 DNA is TGTGCCAGCAGCCAACCAGGCCCCGGGGAGCTGTTTTTT. It specifies CASSQPGPGELFF.

CDR3 sequence: CASSLAQGADYGYTF. For the CDR3, the DNA is TGCGCCAGCAGCTTGGCCCAGGGGGCGGACTATGGCTACACCTTC. The V and J genes are TRBV5-1 and TRBJ1-2, with TRBD1 matching 8 bases. In germline, CDR1 is SGHRS, CDR2 YFSETQ. V was pared by 0 bases and J by 3 bases, with 4 bases of the junction left unmatched. The CDR3 covers 15 residues.

The rearrangement joins TRBV30 to TRBJ2-1, with D possibly being TRBD1 or TRBD2 (5 bases each). Germline assignment: CDR1 GTSNPN and CDR2 SVGIG (reference sequence). V lost 0 bases and J 0 bases, leaving 15 bases between the germline ends. The CDR3 is 17 amino acids. The CDR3 DNA follows: TGTGCCTGGAGTGTATCGGTTATGGGACGCTCCTACAATGAGCAGTTCTTC. Its protein product is CAWSVSVMGRSYNEQFF. The complete variable domain, with remaining parts taken from reference TRBV30 and TRBJ2-1, reads SQTIHQWPATLVQPVGSPLSLECTVEGTSNPNLYWYRQAAGRGLQLLFYSVGIGQISSEVPQNLSASRPQDRQFILSSKKLLLSDSGFYLCAWSVSVMGRSYNEQFFGPGTRLTVL.

This clone was detected only a few times. V and J are TRBV7-9 and TRBJ2-1; D is unclear. Germline V lookup: CDR1 SEHNR, CDR2 FQNEAQ (reference sequence). This CDR3 region has 14 residues. Trimming took 5 bases from V and 2 from J, leaving 10 bases between them. CDR3 DNA sequence: TGTGCCAGCAGCCTTAGCTTAGCCTACAATGAGCAGTTCTTC. Translated: CASSLSLAYNEQFF.

V gene TRBV19 combines with J gene TRBJ1-2, with TRBD1 as a possible D gene (6 bases). Per the germline V gene, CDR1 is LNHDA and CDR2 is SQIVND (reference sequence). V was trimmed by 3 bases and J by 4 bases, leaving 24 bases between them. CDR3 length: 18 amino acids. The CDR3 sequence is CASSIGTGGSTQSYGYTF. Written as DNA, the CDR3 is TGTGCCAGTAGTATTGGGACGGGGGGCAGCACACAGTCCTATGGCTACACCTTC. The full variable domain, rest sourced from reference TRBV19 and TRBJ1-2, is DGGITQSPKYLFRKEGQNVTLSCEQNLNHDAMYWYRQDPGQGLRLIYYSQIVNDFQKGDIAEGYSVSREKKESFPLTVTSAQKNPTAFYLCASSIGTGGSTQSYGYTFGSGTRLTVV.

This chain links TRBV4-1 with TRBJ2-4; TRBD2 agrees at 9 bases. CDR3 length equals 16 residues. The germline CDR1 and CDR2 sequences are MGHRA and YSYEKL. V shed 2 bases and J 3 bases; nucleotides not matched to a gene: 5. As DNA, the CDR3 is TGCGCCAGCAGCCAACCGACTAGCGGAGACAAAAACATTCAGTACTTC. Translation: CASSQPTSGDKNIQYF.

The chain combines TRBV2 with TRBJ2-7, with TRBD1 identical over 8 bases. The V and J ends lost 6 bases and 5 bases, in that order; junction bases with no gene match: 12. The CDR3 runs 15 residues. The germline V gene encodes CDR1 SNHLY and CDR2 FYNNEI. The CDR3 reads CASRGIRTGLNEQYF. CDR3 nucleotide sequence: TGTGCCAGCAGGGGGATCAGGACAGGGCTCAACGAGCAGTACTTC.

The gene calls are TRBV6-5 and TRBJ1-5; D ambiguous. CDR3 size: 10 residues. The V gene's germline CDR1 is MNHEY and CDR2 SVGAGI. The ends were cut back, 8 bases at V and 4 bases at J, with 3 bases in the middle. CDR3 sequence (DNA): TGTGCCAGCGGAAATCAGCCCCAGCATTTT. Its protein is CASGNQPQHF.

The chain combines TRBV5-1 with TRBJ2-1, with TRBD1 identical over 9 bases. CDR3 length equals 15 residues. V was clipped by 3 bases and J by 7 bases; unmatched bases: 8. CDR1 is SGHRS and CDR2 is YFSETQ in the germline V gene. The CDR3 sequence is CASSYNRGRGNEQFF. For the CDR3, the DNA is TGCGCCAGCAGCTATAACAGGGGGCGTGGGAATGAGCAGTTCTTC.

This chain joins TRBV21-1 and TRBJ1-1. TRBV21-1 is a pseudogene locus. CDR3 length: 11 amino acids. CDR3 nucleotides: TGTGCCAGCAGCGATCGCCCTGAAGCTTTCTTT. It translates to CASSDRPEAFF.

J is TRBJ2-2 and V is TRBV6-5, with a tentative D call TRBD1 (8 bases). V was shortened by 0 bases and J by 5 bases, with 13 bases between the two germline ends. The length of the CDR3 is 16 residues. Germline-derived CDR1 and CDR2 are MNHEY and SVGAGI. The CDR3 coding sequence is TGTGCCAGCAGTTACTCGACAGGGGAGGGTACCGGGGAGCTGTTTTTT. Its translation: CASSYSTGEGTGELFF.

The CDR3 nucleotides are TGTGCTAGTGGTTCGAAGCCCAGGGGTGGATCCTACGAGCAGTACTTC. This translates into CASGSKPRGGSYEQYF. The chain is built from TRBV12-5 and TRBJ2-7; perhaps TRBD1 as D (6 bases). CDR1 is LGHNT, CDR2 FRNRAP, per germline. Trimming shortened V by 4 bases and J by 1 base, and 17 bases separated the two germline ends. The CDR3 covers 16 residues.

This clone appeared a single time. The chain has TRBV28 and TRBJ1-6, with D unresolved. The CDR3 sequence is 12 residues long. V shed 10 bases and J shed 6 bases, with 10 bases lying between them. The V gene's germline CDR1 is MDHEN and CDR2 SYDVKM. The CDR3: CATSSSNSPLHF. The DNA of the CDR3 is TGTGCCACTAGTAGCAGTAATTCACCCCTCCACTTT.

A remark on this clone: The same CDR3 also results from other DNA sequences found in this sample. The gene calls are TRBV5-1 and TRBJ1-2; 7 bases match TRBD1. Germline V CDR1 and CDR2: SGHRS, YFSETQ. This CDR3 has 15 residues. Losses at the gene ends were 0 bases for V and 1 base for J; bases not matched to a gene: 3. CDR3 sequence (DNA): TGCGCCAGCAGCTTGGGACAGGGCCTTAACTATGGCTACACCTTC. Protein: CASSLGQGLNYGYTF.

The chain uses TRBV10-3 and TRBJ2-5; 7 bases are shared with TRBD1. The length of the CDR3 is 13 residues. V shed 10 bases, J shed 7 bases, and the junction held 12 bases outside the gene matches. Germline V CDR1 and CDR2: ENHRY, SYGVKD. The chain's CDR3 is CATGDRREGTQYF. CDR3 DNA sequence: TGTGCCACCGGGGACAGAAGGGAAGGGACCCAGTACTTC.

V usage is TRBV5-5 and J usage is TRBJ1-1; D possibly corresponds to TRBD1 (6 bases). The CDR3 sequence is 14 residues long. The V gene's germline CDR1 is SGHKS and CDR2 YYEKEE (reference sequence). V lost 3 bases and J lost 1, with 10 bases in between. CDR3 sequence (DNA): TGTGCCAGCAGCTGGGGGCGGAGGAACACTGAAGCTTTCTTT. It yields the protein CASSWGRRNTEAFF.

This clone was seen a handful of times. This sequence joins TRBV7-3 and TRBJ2-3, with TRBD1 as a possible D gene (6 bases). This CDR3 has 15 residues. Germline CDR1 and CDR2: SGHTA and FQGTGA. The V and J ends lost 3 bases and 2 bases respectively, with 12 bases between them. DNA for the CDR3: TGTGCCAGCAGCTTCACAGGGTGGCTCACAGATACGCAGTATTTT. Amino acids: CASSFTGWLTDTQYF.

This sequence joins TRBV2 and TRBJ1-1; no reliable D call. The CDR3 sequence is 13 residues long. Germline assignment: CDR1 SNHLY and CDR2 FYNNEI. V was clipped by 2 bases and J by 11 bases, with 15 bases between them. The CDR3 DNA sequence: TGTGCCAGCAGTGAATCTTTCTTGGCTGGTGCTTTCTTT. This translates into CASSESFLAGAFF.